The next 8 T cell receptor beta chains were all read from a single sample in a study of identical twins. TCRdb itself ran the 5' RACE reads through MiXCR, one entry per CDR3 protein. The table includes about 890,000 distinct CDR3 sequences, more than 9% detected once. This sample also belongs to another study, concerning yellow fever vaccine responses in identical twins.

The sequenced sample was PBMCs. The source of these receptors is a woman between 18 and 30 years old in good health.

The rearrangement joins TRBV7-9 to TRBJ1-3, with D unresolved. The CDR3 runs to 14 residues. Germline CDR1 reads SEHNR; CDR2 reads FQNEAQ (reference sequence). Trimming shortened V by 3 bases and J by 3 bases, and 9 bases separated the two germline ends. The CDR3 bases are TGTGCCAGCAGCTTGCCTCAGTTTGGAAACACCATATATTTT. This translates into CASSLPQFGNTIYF.

Only a few counts were recorded for this clonotype. The chain has TRBV10-3 and TRBJ2-3; perhaps D is TRBD1 or TRBD2 (6 bases each). Germline values: CDR1 ENHRY, CDR2 SYGVKD. There are 16 residues in the CDR3. Trimming shortened V by 10 bases and J by 2 bases, and 22 bases separated the two germline ends. CDR3 nucleotide sequence: TGTGCCACCACCGAGGGGGGAGGTGGCTACACAGATACGCAGTATTTT. Protein sequence: CATTEGGGGYTDTQYF.

This clonotype was counted at least ten times. The chain couples TRBV10-1 to TRBJ2-1; D not resolved. V was shortened by 0 bases and J by 3 bases, with 12 bases between the two germline ends. Per the germline V gene, CDR1 is WNHNN and CDR2 is SYGVQD (reference sequence). This CDR3 is 16 amino acids long. The CDR3 DNA reads TGCGCCAGCAGTGAGTCAGCGAGACTGGACTACAATGAGCAGTTCTTC. As protein: CASSESARLDYNEQFF.

The chain recombines TRBV27 with TRBJ2-1; possibly TRBD2 for D (6 bases). V was pared by 0 bases and J by 5 bases, with 14 bases between. The CDR3 covers 16 residues. Germline V CDR1 and CDR2: MNHEY, SMNVEV (reference sequence). The CDR3 DNA sequence: TGTGCCAGCAGTTTATCGCGGGCGGGACGCCACAATGAGCAGTTCTTC. Translated: CASSLSRAGRHNEQFF.

This rearrangement joins TRBV3-1 to TRBJ2-1, with D perhaps matching TRBD1 (6 bases). Germline-derived CDR1 and CDR2 are LGHDT and YNNKEL (reference sequence). Trimming took off 3 bases at V and 3 bases at J, with 21 bases between the two ends. The CDR3 consists of 18 residues. DNA of the CDR3: TGTGCCAGCAGCCATGAGGACAGTGAAGCCTACTACTACAATGAGCAGTTCTTC. Translated, it gives CASSHEDSEAYYYNEQFF.

In its sample, this clonotype was seen a few times. The V call is TRBV7-9, the J call TRBJ2-7; the D is unclear. The germline V gene has CDR1 SEHNR and CDR2 FQNEAQ (reference sequence). The CDR3 spans 12 residues. The V and J ends lost 6 bases and 1 base respectively, with 7 bases between them. This CDR3 reads CASSFASYEQYV. The CDR3 region has the DNA TGTGCCAGCAGTTTTGCTTCCTACGAGCAGTACGTC.

The genes are TRBV28 and TRBJ2-2, with D perhaps given as TRBD1 or TRBD2 (5 bases each). Germline assignment: CDR1 MDHEN and CDR2 SYDVKM. V dropped 6 bases and J dropped 0 bases, with 29 bases sitting between them. The CDR3 contains 21 residues. CDR3 nucleotide sequence: TGTGCCAGCAGCCGAGTAGCTCCGTACGGGGACCTTTGGGCGAACACCGGGGAGCTGTTTTTT. It is translated as CASSRVAPYGDLWANTGELFF. Full variable domain (missing parts from reference TRBV28 and TRBJ2-2): DVKVTQSSRYLVKRTGEKVFLECVQDMDHENMFWYRQDPGLGLRLIYFSYDVKMKEKGDIPEGYSVSREKKERFSLILESASTNQTSMYLCASSRVAPYGDLWANTGELFFGEGSRLTVL.

This clonotype has more than one count but fewer than ten. J is TRBJ2-3 and V is TRBV2; D may match TRBD1 or TRBD2 (5 bases each). This CDR3 spans 12 amino acids. Trimming took off 6 bases at V and 2 bases at J, with 6 bases between the two ends. Germline V gene lookup returns CDR1 SNHLY and CDR2 FYNNEI. The CDR3 region has the DNA TGTGCCAGCAGAGGGACCACAGATACGCAGTATTTT. Protein: CASRGTTDTQYF.